Shown below are 30 T cell receptor beta chains from a single sample sequenced in a study of breast tumors, draining lymph nodes, adjacent tissues. The lymph nodes were axillary draining lymph nodes from breast cancer patients. Via MiXCR, TCRdb re-called the multiplex PCR reads, giving one row per CDR3 protein. This table holds some 200,000 distinct CDR3 sequences, 31% found once. Source material: axillary lymph node tissue. Receptors were obtained from a female donor with breast cancer. Some clones in this sample may be carry-over from other donors' samples.

The V call is TRBV5-5, the J call TRBJ1-1; D gene unclear. The CDR3 loop spans 15 amino acids. The V gene lost 1 base and the J gene lost 0 bases, with 10 bases spanning the gap. Germline CDR1 SGHKS, CDR2 YYEKEE (reference sequence). The CDR3 bases are TGTGCCAGCAGCTTGCGGACGGTTATGAACACTGAAGCTTTCTTT. It codes for CASSLRTVMNTEAFF.

This clonotype came up many times. V usage is TRBV5-1 and J usage is TRBJ2-2; maybe TRBD2 (6 bases). Looked up from germline, CDR1 is SGHRS and CDR2 is YFSETQ. V lost 5 bases to trimming and J lost 3 bases, with 20 bases between them. The CDR3 has 17 residues. DNA of the CDR3: TGCGCCAGCAGTGGGGGGTCGGGTACTCACTACACCGGGGAGCTGTTTTTT. Protein sequence: CASSGGSGTHYTGELFF.

Many counts were recorded for this clonotype. The rearrangement uses TRBV20-1 and TRBJ2-1; weak D call: TRBD2 (6 bases). The germline gives CDR1 DFQATT, CDR2 SNEGSKA (reference sequence). The V and J ends lost 5 bases and 4 bases respectively, with 15 bases between them. CDR3 length: 14 residues. The CDR3, as DNA: TGCAGTGCTGGACCTCCGGGACTGTACAATGAGCAGTTCTTC. Translation gives CSAGPPGLYNEQFF.

CDR3 sequence (DNA): TGCGCCAGCAGCCTGGGACTAGCGGGAACCGGGGAGCTGTTTTTT. Encoded protein: CASSLGLAGTGELFF. V is TRBV5-1 and J is TRBJ2-2, with TRBD2 matching 13 bases. The ends lost 4 bases at V and 5 bases at J; junction bases unmatched: 2. This CDR3 is 15 amino acids long. Germline assignment: CDR1 SGHRS and CDR2 YFSETQ.

This clonotype was detected many times. This sequence joins TRBV11-2 and TRBJ2-3; 8 positions match TRBD2. Germline CDR1 is SGHAT and CDR2 is FQNNGV. V was pared by 1 base and J by 6 bases, with 6 bases of the junction left unmatched. The CDR3 contains 15 residues. The CDR3, as DNA: TGTGCCAGCAGCTTAGCCGGGGGGGCGGTTGATACGCAGTATTTT. Translation gives CASSLAGGAVDTQYF.

This chain connects TRBV18 to TRBJ1-2, with D perhaps TRBD1 (6 bases). V lost 0 bases and J 7 bases, leaving 12 bases between the germline ends. This CDR3 region has 14 residues. Germline lookup yields CDR1 KGHSH and CDR2 LQKENI. CDR3 residues: CASSPPETGGGYTF. CDR3 DNA sequence: TGTGCCAGCTCACCACCGGAGACAGGCGGTGGCTACACCTTC.

This clonotype was seen at least ten times. This rearrangement joins TRBV7-9 to TRBJ2-7; 11 bases align to TRBD1. Germline assignment: CDR1 SEHNR and CDR2 FQNEAQ (reference sequence). The length of the CDR3 is 14 residues. After removal of 1 base from V and 5 bases from J, the junction contained 1 base not matched to a gene. In DNA form, the CDR3 reads TGTGCCAGCAGCTTAGGGACAGGGGGCCACGAGCAGTACTTC. This codes for CASSLGTGGHEQYF.

The CDR3 is CASVGGLAGAHRDTQYF. CDR3 in DNA: TGTGCCAGCGTGGGGGGACTAGCGGGAGCCCACCGAGATACGCAGTATTTT. The chain links TRBV9 to TRBJ2-3; 14 bases agree with TRBD2. The CDR3 spans 17 residues. Germline V gene lookup returns CDR1 SGDLS and CDR2 YYNGEE. Trimming removed 7 bases from V and 5 bases from J; junction bases left unmatched: 12.

This clonotype has a handful of counts. This chain uses TRBV28 with TRBJ2-7, with D perhaps TRBD2 (6 bases). CDR3 size: 16 residues. Trimming removed 3 bases at V and 0 bases at J, with 15 bases between. The germline V gene has CDR1 MDHEN and CDR2 SYDVKM. The CDR3 loop reads CASSFSLRDFSYEQYF. CDR3 nucleotide sequence: TGTGCCAGCAGTTTCAGCTTGCGGGACTTCTCCTACGAGCAGTACTTC. The full variable domain, its missing parts supplied by reference TRBV28 and TRBJ2-7, is DVKVTQSSRYLVKRTGEKVFLECVQDMDHENMFWYRQDPGLGLRLIYFSYDVKMKEKGDIPEGYSVSREKKERFSLILESASTNQTSMYLCASSFSLRDFSYEQYFGPGTRLTVT.

This clonotype was detected many times. J is TRBJ2-5 and V is TRBV5-8; D uncertain. Trimming took 0 bases from V and 0 from J, leaving 12 bases between them. The CDR3 totals 16 residues. Germline V gene sequence: CDR1 SGHTS, CDR2 YDEGEE. The CDR3 nucleotides read TGTGCCAGCAGCTTGGGGACGGGCTTTAACCAAGAGACCCAGTACTTC. This encodes CASSLGTGFNQETQYF.

This clonotype was picked up a small number of times. The junction departs from germline at one end; a sequencing error may be responsible. The gene calls are TRBV5-4 and TRBJ1-2; possibly TRBD1 for D (5 bases). This CDR3 is built from 13 residues. Germline V gene sequence: CDR1 SGHNT, CDR2 YYREEE (reference sequence). For the CDR3, the DNA is TGTGCCGGCAGCGTTTCCTCAGGGTTTGGCTACACCTTC. Translation: CAGSVSSGFGYTF.

This clonotype showed up many times. The chain employs TRBV10-2 and TRBJ2-1; a weak D match, TRBD1 (6 bases). The CDR3 length is 14 residues. From germline, CDR1 is WSHSY and CDR2 SAAADI. V lost 3 bases and J lost 8, with 14 bases in between. The CDR3, as DNA: TGCGCCAGCAGTGACTATACTACAGGGTATGAGCAGTTCTTC. It translates to CASSDYTTGYEQFF.

In this sample, this clonotype turned up many times. V is TRBV11-2 and J is TRBJ2-1; 9 bases match TRBD2. The germline CDR1 and CDR2 sequences are SGHAT and FQNNGV. Trimming took 6 bases from V and 1 from J; bases not matched to a gene: 7. This CDR3 is 16 amino acids long. The CDR3 region is CASSPIAGESYNEQFF. The CDR3 nucleotides are TGTGCCAGCAGTCCAATAGCGGGAGAGTCCTACAATGAGCAGTTCTTC.

V and J are TRBV29-1 and TRBJ1-2; 7 bases are a match to TRBD1. The V and J ends lost 5 bases and 3 bases, in that order; junction bases with no gene match: 6. The length of the CDR3 is 13 residues. Per the germline V gene, CDR1 is SQVTM and CDR2 is ANQGSEA. The CDR3 protein is CSVTGARDYGYTF. CDR3 DNA: TGCAGCGTTACAGGGGCGAGGGACTATGGCTACACCTTC.

This clonotype was seen ten or more times. The chain combines TRBV4-3 with TRBJ1-5; a weak D match, TRBD1 (5 bases). There are 15 residues in the CDR3. The germline gives CDR1 LGHNA, CDR2 YSLEER. Trimming pared 0 bases from V and 5 bases from J, leaving 11 bases between. The CDR3 nucleotides are TGCGCCAGCAGCCAAGACTCAGGGAGTGATCAGCCCCAGCATTTT. Encoded protein: CASSQDSGSDQPQHF.

This clonotype occurred many times. The V gene is TRBV12-3 or TRBV12-4, the J gene TRBJ1-5; possibly TRBD1 for D (6 bases). The CDR3 loop spans 16 amino acids. V lost 1 base and J 6 bases, leaving 16 bases between the germline ends. For the CDR3, the DNA is TGTGCCAGCAGTTTAGATACACAGGGAGGGGTTCAGCCCCAGCATTTT. This translates into CASSLDTQGGVQPQHF.

This clonotype was detected ten times or more. The V call is TRBV7-9, the J call TRBJ2-3; 7 nucleotides line up with TRBD1. Trimming at V came to 4 bases and at J to 10 bases, leaving 5 bases not matched to a gene. The germline gives CDR1 SEHNR, CDR2 FQNEAQ (reference sequence). CDR3 length: 12 residues. CDR3 sequence reads: CASSWGTVPQYF. In nucleotides, the CDR3 is TGTGCCAGCAGCTGGGGGACAGTACCGCAGTATTTT.

This clonotype has at least ten counts. V is TRBV2 and J is TRBJ1-6; 9 nucleotides align to TRBD1. The length of the CDR3 is 15 residues. V was clipped by 6 bases and J by 7 bases; unmatched bases: 7. Germline V gene data show CDR1 as SNHLY and CDR2 as FYNNEI. The CDR3 DNA follows: TGTGCCAGCAGGCGGCCGACAGGGGGAAATTCACCCCTCCACTTT. Translation gives CASRRPTGGNSPLHF. Together with reference TRBV2 and TRBJ1-6, the CDR3 gives the full variable domain: EPEVTQTPSHQVTQMGQEVILRCVPISNHLYFYWYRQILGQKVEFLVSFYNNEISEKSEIFDDQFSVERPDGSNFTLKIRSTKLEDSAMYFCASRRPTGGNSPLHFGNGTRLTVT.

This clonotype showed up many times. This rearrangement joins TRBV3-2 to TRBJ2-5; TRBD1, the table's D call, was not compared with the DNA. TRBV3-2 is a documented pseudogene. The CDR3 contains 16 residues. Here the CDR3 DNA reads TGTGCCAGCAGCCAGGTAATGGGACCCGTCCAAGAGACCCAGTACTTC. Its translation is CASSQVMGPVQETQYF.

The chain links TRBV5-1 to TRBJ1-6; D is unclear. Trimming pared 3 bases from V and 10 bases from J, leaving 11 bases between. From germline, CDR1 is SGHRS and CDR2 YFSETQ. CDR3 length equals 13 residues. The CDR3 sequence: CASSSDRISPLHF. The CDR3 DNA sequence: TGCGCCAGCAGCTCTGATCGGATCTCACCCCTCCACTTT.

Ten or more counts support this clonotype. V and J are TRBV12-3 or TRBV12-4 and TRBJ2-5; 10 bases agree with TRBD1. The length of the CDR3 is 15 residues. V shed 4 bases, J shed 5 bases, and the junction held 7 bases outside the gene matches. CDR3 nucleotides: TGTGCCAGCAGTTCGGGACAGGGGTTGAGGGAGACCCAGTACTTC. Amino acids: CASSSGQGLRETQYF.

This clonotype was observed at least ten times. The V and J genes are TRBV24-1 and TRBJ2-1; a possible D gene is TRBD1 (5 bases). The CDR3 length is 13 residues. V lost 5 bases and J 9 bases, leaving 13 bases between the germline ends. CDR1 and CDR2 (germline): KGHDR, SFDVKD. CDR3 sequence reads: CATSAVRGGEQFF. CDR3 nucleotide sequence: TGTGCCACCAGTGCAGTAAGGGGCGGTGAGCAGTTCTTC.

The J gene is TRBJ2-1, the V gene TRBV9, with a weak D call TRBD2 (5 bases). Trimming took off 4 bases at V and 2 bases at J, with 16 bases between the two ends. Germline CDR1 and CDR2: SGDLS and YYNGEE. The CDR3 totals 16 residues. As DNA, the CDR3 is TGTGCCAGCAGCTTTAGCGAGGTGCCCACCTACAATGAGCAGTTCTTC. Protein product: CASSFSEVPTYNEQFF.

There are many counts of this clonotype. The V call is TRBV20-1, the J call TRBJ2-2; the match to TRBD1 covers 7 bases. Germline trimming cut 1 base from V and 5 bases from J; bases unmatched to any gene: 10. The CDR3 extends over 16 amino acids. Looked up from germline, CDR1 is DFQATT and CDR2 is SNEGSKA (reference sequence). The CDR3 sequence: CSARAADRAVTGELFF. DNA of the CDR3: TGCAGTGCTAGAGCCGCAGACAGGGCCGTGACCGGGGAGCTGTTTTTT.

About this clonotype itself: A much larger clonotype is one base distant, so this may be a read error. CDR3 loop: CASSQDRSDSYGYTF. The CDR3 DNA is TGCGCCAGCAGCCAAGATCGTTCAGATAGCTATGGCTACACCTTC. The V and J genes are TRBV4-1 and TRBJ1-2; unclear D gene. V was clipped by 0 bases and J by 4 bases, with 12 bases between them. Germline V gene lookup returns CDR1 MGHRA and CDR2 YSYEKL. The CDR3 is 15 amino acids.

A remark on this clonotype: This CDR3 is missing its conserved last phenylalanine or tryptophan, likely due to a read error. The DNA is left out, because the CDR3 cannot be placed on it with certainty; the CDR3 is given as TCRdb lists it. The chain carries TRBV7-6 and TRBJ2-5. The CDR3 is made up of 9 amino acids, end residues included. CDR1 is SGHVS, CDR2 FNYEAQ, per germline. This chain's CDR3 is CASSRDPNT.

This clonotype has a count of ten or more. A read error is possible here, since a much larger clone lies one base away. The CDR3 end shows no conserved phenylalanine or tryptophan, and so a read error is likely. V is TRBV10-3 and J is TRBJ1-2; 7 bases line up with TRBD1. Losses at the gene ends were 0 bases for V and 8 bases for J; bases not matched to a gene: 3. Per the germline V gene, CDR1 is ENHRY and CDR2 is SYGVKD. The CDR3 is 13 residues long. CDR3 nucleotides: TGTGCCATCAGTGAGTCCACAGGGGCCGGCTACACCCTC. Translating gives CAISESTGAGYTL.

Note on this clonotype: A much larger clone differs by one base, so this may be a read error. The rearrangement links TRBV20-1 to TRBJ1-2; a weak D match, TRBD1 (5 bases). The CDR3 is made up of 12 amino acids. Germline V CDR1 and CDR2: DFQATT, SNEGSKA (reference sequence). CDR3 sequence reads: CSATQGGDGSTF. The DNA for the CDR3 is TGCAGTGCTACCCAGGGAGGGGATGGCTCCACCTTC.

This clonotype turned up a few times. This chain uses TRBV11-2 with TRBJ2-5; D is ambiguous. The J call is uncertain, as TRBJ1-1 better fits the DNA end. The CDR3 loop spans 14 amino acids. CDR1 is SGHAT, CDR2 FQNNGV, per germline. The CDR3 loop reads CASSLGARLTEAFF. CDR3 bases: TGTGCCAGCAGCTTAGGGGCCAGACTTACTGAAGCTTTCTTT.

The CDR3 DNA reads as TGCGCCAGCAGCGACAGGGGGCTAATGAACACTGAAGCTTTCTTT. Amino acids: CASSDRGLMNTEAFF. The rearrangement joins TRBV5-1 to TRBJ1-1, with 10 bases that match TRBD1. V shed 4 bases and J 0 bases; nucleotides not matched to a gene: 3. The V gene's germline CDR1 is SGHRS and CDR2 YFSETQ. The CDR3 covers 15 residues. The entire variable domain, with the rest obtained from reference TRBV5-1 and TRBJ1-1, is as follows: KAGVTQTPRYLIKTRGQQVTLSCSPISGHRSVSWYQQTPGQGLQFLFEYFSETQRNKGNFPGRFSGRQFSNSRSEMNVSTLELGDSALYLCASSDRGLMNTEAFFGQGTRLTVV.